These 32 T cell receptor beta chains share one sample of origin, sequenced in a study of blood T cell repertoires in COVID-19. Data came from immunoSEQ multiplex PCR; TCRdb stores just in-frame clones and leaves some out. The profile covers around 290,000 clones, with 70% to 90% appearing a single time and approximately 2% taken by the ten largest. What was sequenced was PBMCs or T cells enriched from blood (not recorded which). The receptors derive from a woman in her fifties or sixties in a cohort exposed to, infected with or recovered from COVID-19 (not recorded which).

As DNA, the CDR3 is TGTGCCAGCAGTGAAAGGCTAGCGGGAGTCACAGATACGCAGTATTTT. This translates into CASSERLAGVTDTQYF. This chain connects TRBV6-1 to TRBJ2-3, with 10 bases matching TRBD2. Germline assignment: CDR1 MNHNS and CDR2 SASEGT. V lost 2 bases and J lost 2; bases outside the gene matches: 4. This CDR3 has 16 amino acids.

This sequence joins TRBV30 and TRBJ1-5; 9 bases agree with TRBD1. Germline-derived CDR1 and CDR2 are GTSNPN and SVGIG (reference sequence). The CDR3 covers 15 residues. V dropped 3 bases and J dropped 6; count of bases not matched to a gene: 9. CDR3 protein: CAWSPGQGPGQPQHF. The CDR3 region has the DNA TGTGCCTGGAGCCCGGGACAGGGTCCGGGTCAGCCCCAGCATTTT. Full variable domain (outside the CDR3, taken from reference TRBV30 and TRBJ1-5): SQTIHQWPATLVQPVGSPLSLECTVEGTSNPNLYWYRQAAGRGLQLLFYSVGIGQISSEVPQNLSASRPQDRQFILSSKKLLLSDSGFYLCAWSPGQGPGQPQHFGDGTRLSIL.

The rearrangement links TRBV28 to TRBJ2-2, with a tentative D call TRBD2 (6 bases). This CDR3 has 19 residues. Germline CDR1 reads MDHEN; CDR2 reads SYDVKM. The germline V and J ends were trimmed by 4 bases and 0 bases, with 21 bases remaining between them. For the CDR3, the DNA is TGTGCCAGCAGTTCCCATTGGGGGGATAGTAATACGAACACCGGGGAGCTGTTTTTT. Protein sequence: CASSSHWGDSNTNTGELFF.

In its sample, this clone was seen many times. The genes are TRBV11-2 and TRBJ1-1; TRBD1 matches at 7 bases. The germline CDR1 and CDR2 sequences are SGHAT and FQNNGV. The CDR3 has 13 residues. Trimming at V came to 3 bases and at J to 7 bases, leaving 5 bases not matched to a gene. This CDR3 is CASSFRGIGEAFF. CDR3 in DNA: TGTGCCAGCAGCTTCAGGGGGATCGGTGAAGCTTTCTTT. Looking up the rest from reference TRBV11-2 and TRBJ1-1 gives the full variable domain: EAGVAQSPRYKIIEKRQSVAFWCNPISGHATLYWYQQILGQGPKLLIQFQNNGVVDDSQLPKDRFSAERLKGVDSTLKIQPAKLEDSAVYLCASSFRGIGEAFFGQGTRLTVV.

The chain couples TRBV7-6 to TRBJ2-7; perhaps TRBD1 as D (5 bases). The V end was cut by 2 bases, the J end by 2 bases, with 10 bases between. In germline, CDR1 is SGHVS, CDR2 FNYEAQ. CDR3 length: 14 residues. The CDR3 DNA is TGTGCCAGCAGCTTATTCTCAGGGCCCTACGAGCAGTACTTC. Translation gives CASSLFSGPYEQYF. The whole variable domain, remainder taken from reference TRBV7-6 and TRBJ2-7, is GAGVSQSPRYKVTKRGQDVALRCDPISGHVSLYWYRQALGQGPEFLTYFNYEAQQDKSGLPNDRFSAERPEGSISTLTIQRTEQRDSAMYRCASSLFSGPYEQYFGPGTRLTVT.

V and J are TRBV3-1 (or the pseudogene TRBV3-2) and TRBJ1-3, with unresolved D. Germline values: CDR1 LGHDT, CDR2 YNNKEL (reference sequence). The CDR3 has 18 residues. Deletions cut 0 bases from V and 0 bases from J, with 15 bases between. For the CDR3, the DNA is TGTGCCAGCAGCCAAGATACCCCCAGGACTGTCTCTGGAAACACCATATATTTT. Amino acids: CASSQDTPRTVSGNTIYF.

V usage is TRBV18 and J usage is TRBJ1-4, with TRBD1 matching over 8 bases. The ends lost 3 bases at V and 6 bases at J; junction bases unmatched: 3. The length of the CDR3 is 14 residues. Germline-derived CDR1 and CDR2 are KGHSH and LQKENI. CDR3 nucleotide sequence: TGTGCCAGCTCACCCGACAGGGGCTATGAAAAACTGTTTTTT. As protein: CASSPDRGYEKLFF.

J is TRBJ1-2 and V is TRBV5-1; 7 nucleotides align to TRBD1. The trim removed 0 bases at V and 2 bases at J, leaving 4 bases unmatched. Per germline, CDR1 SGHRS and CDR2 YFSETQ. This CDR3 is 15 amino acids long. This chain's CDR3 is CASSLEPGQNYGYTF. The CDR3 DNA sequence: TGCGCCAGCAGCTTGGAACCGGGACAGAACTATGGCTACACCTTC.

The V gene is TRBV5-1, the J gene TRBJ1-1, with 7 bases that match TRBD1. CDR1 and CDR2 from the germline V gene are SGHRS and YFSETQ. V shed 6 bases and J 1 base; nucleotides not matched to a gene: 3. The CDR3 contains 13 residues. CDR3 amino acids: CASTRQGNTEAFF. DNA for the CDR3: TGCGCCAGCACCAGACAGGGGAACACTGAAGCTTTCTTT.

The V gene is TRBV7-2, the J gene TRBJ1-6, with TRBD1 matching over 8 bases. The CDR3 has 16 residues. The germline CDR1 and CDR2 sequences are SGHTA and FQGNSA. V trimming: 6 bases; J trimming: 9 bases; junction bases outside the gene matches: 13. The CDR3 reads CASSQGAAGGGSPLHF. CDR3 nucleotides: TGTGCCAGCAGTCAAGGGGCCGCAGGGGGCGGTTCACCCCTCCACTTT.

The gene calls are TRBV15 and TRBJ2-1, with TRBD1 matching over 12 bases. Germline CDR1 reads LNHNV; CDR2 reads YYDKDF (reference sequence). V lost 1 base and J lost 9; bases outside the gene matches: 7. The CDR3 loop spans 16 amino acids. In DNA, the CDR3 is TGTGCCACCAGCAGAGGGAAAGGGACAGGGGGCCTTGAGCAGTTCTTC. It codes for CATSRGKGTGGLEQFF.

The chain employs TRBV28 and TRBJ1-2, with 8 bases fitting TRBD1. Germline loops: CDR1 MDHEN, CDR2 SYDVKM. CDR3 length equals 12 residues. J gave up 4 bases and V 8 bases, and 3 bases lay outside the gene matches. The CDR3 coding sequence is TGTGCCAGCTTTGACAGGGGCTATGGCTACACCTTC. Its translation: CASFDRGYGYTF.

This clone was seen just once. J is TRBJ2-3 and V is TRBV19; 9 bases agree with TRBD2. The CDR3 is 17 residues long. V dropped 1 base and J dropped 2; count of bases not matched to a gene: 7. In germline, CDR1 is LNHDA, CDR2 SQIVND (reference sequence). The CDR3 is CASSIGLAEVLTDTQYF. In DNA, the CDR3 is TGTGCCAGTAGTATAGGACTAGCGGAGGTTCTCACAGATACGCAGTATTTT.

The chain carries TRBV3-1 (or the pseudogene TRBV3-2) and TRBJ2-7, with D possibly being TRBD2 (6 bases). In germline, CDR1 is LGHDT, CDR2 YNNKEL (reference sequence). CDR3 length equals 14 residues. V lost 5 bases, J lost 3 bases, and 14 bases lay in between. The CDR3 nucleotides are TGTGCCAGCAGCACGCAAGCGGAGGGCTACGAGCAGTACTTC. Protein: CASSTQAEGYEQYF.

This sequence joins TRBV5-4 and TRBJ2-1; 8 bases agree with TRBD1. J was trimmed by 9 bases and V by 3 bases; bases with no gene match: 11. This CDR3 is built from 15 residues. CDR1 is SGHNT and CDR2 is YYREEE in the germline V gene (reference sequence). The CDR3 nucleotides are TGTGCCAGCAGCTCCATGGACAGGGAGAGGGGTGAGCAGTTCTTC. Protein product: CASSSMDRERGEQFF. Filled out from reference TRBV5-4 and TRBJ2-1, the complete variable domain reads ETGVTQSPTHLIKTRGQQVTLRCSSQSGHNTVSWYQQALGQGPQFIFQYYREEENGRGNFPPRFSGLQFPNYSSELNVNALELDDSALYLCASSSMDRERGEQFFGPGTRLTVL.

This clone was counted once. V gene TRBV6-5 combines with J gene TRBJ2-1; TRBD1 is a possible D gene (6 bases). The CDR3 contains 16 residues. V was cut by 2 bases and J by 1 base, with 12 bases left in between. Germline loops: CDR1 MNHEY, CDR2 SVGAGI. The CDR3 loop is CASSYLRGESYNEQFF. The DNA for the CDR3 is TGTGCCAGCAGTTACCTCAGGGGAGAATCCTACAATGAGCAGTTCTTC.

This rearrangement joins TRBV6-5 to TRBJ1-6, with 7 nucleotides matching TRBD1. Germline values: CDR1 MNHEY, CDR2 SVGAGI. The CDR3 is 15 amino acids. Trimming took 6 bases from V and 2 from J; bases not matched to a gene: 4. CDR3 loop: CASSPGTAYNSPLHF. As DNA, the CDR3 is TGTGCCAGCAGCCCCGGGACAGCCTATAATTCACCCCTCCACTTT.

J is TRBJ1-3 and V is TRBV6-5; no definite D call. The CDR3 totals 15 residues. Germline V lookup: CDR1 MNHEY, CDR2 SVGAGI. The V end was cut by 2 bases, the J end by 0 bases, with 8 bases between. The CDR3 nucleotides read TGTGCCAGCAGTTACCGGGTTAACTCTGGAAACACCATATATTTT. This encodes CASSYRVNSGNTIYF.

This chain joins TRBV19 and TRBJ2-3; 12 positions agree with TRBD2. V dropped 5 bases and J dropped 2; count of bases not matched to a gene: 5. CDR1 and CDR2 from the germline V gene are LNHDA and SQIVND (reference sequence). There are 16 residues in the CDR3. Here the CDR3 reads CASSLRLAGDTDTQYF. The CDR3 coding sequence is TGTGCCAGTAGTCTAAGACTAGCGGGAGACACAGATACGCAGTATTTT.

The V gene is TRBV5-1, the J gene TRBJ2-5, with 9 nucleotides matching TRBD2. Per germline, CDR1 SGHRS and CDR2 YFSETQ. The CDR3 length is 16 residues. The V and J ends lost 0 bases and 2 bases, in that order; junction bases with no gene match: 5. CDR3 nucleotide sequence: TGCGCCAGCAGCTTGGCGGCTAGCGGGGCTCAAGAGACCCAGTACTTC. Amino acids: CASSLAASGAQETQYF. Full variable domain (rest looked up from reference TRBV5-1 and TRBJ2-5): KAGVTQTPRYLIKTRGQQVTLSCSPISGHRSVSWYQQTPGQGLQFLFEYFSETQRNKGNFPGRFSGRQFSNSRSEMNVSTLELGDSALYLCASSLAASGAQETQYFGPGTRLLVL.

This clone turned up a few times. This rearrangement joins TRBV7-9 to TRBJ1-5; unclear D gene. The CDR3 consists of 14 residues. The germline gives CDR1 SEHNR, CDR2 FQNEAQ (reference sequence). Deletions cut 2 bases from V and 0 bases from J, with 5 bases between. The CDR3, as DNA: TGTGCCAGCAGCTTAATAGCTAGCAATCAGCCCCAGCATTTT. Protein sequence: CASSLIASNQPQHF.

The genes are TRBV11-2 and TRBJ2-7, with a possible D match to TRBD2 (6 bases). Trimming cost V 6 bases and J 2 bases, with 17 bases left between them. There are 15 residues in the CDR3. CDR1 and CDR2 from the germline V gene are SGHAT and FQNNGV. The CDR3 sequence: CASSSLALLPYEQYF. As DNA, the CDR3 is TGTGCCAGCAGTTCGCTAGCGCTACTTCCCTACGAGCAGTACTTC.

The chain is built from TRBV27 and TRBJ1-2; tentative D call: TRBD1 (6 bases). Trimming pared 3 bases from V and 4 bases from J, leaving 24 bases between. Germline values: CDR1 MNHEY, CDR2 SMNVEV (reference sequence). The CDR3 has 18 amino acids. CDR3 residues: CASSLVGQGSLGGYGYTF. In DNA, the CDR3 is TGTGCCAGCAGTTTGGTAGGGCAGGGGAGCCTTGGGGGCTATGGCTACACCTTC.

The V call is TRBV30, the J call TRBJ2-7; tentative D call: TRBD1 (6 bases). CDR1 is GTSNPN and CDR2 is SVGIG in the germline V gene (reference sequence). CDR3 size: 11 residues. Trimming left V 0 bases short and J 12 bases short, with 12 bases between. This CDR3 is CAWSVETGPYF. In DNA form, the CDR3 reads TGTGCCTGGAGTGTGGAGACAGGACCGTACTTC.

This sequence joins TRBV10-3 and TRBJ1-1; 8 nucleotides agree with TRBD1. This CDR3 comprises 13 residues. V shed 6 bases, J shed 5 bases, and the junction held 5 bases outside the gene matches. Germline V lookup: CDR1 ENHRY, CDR2 SYGVKD. The CDR3 coding sequence is TGTGCCATCAGGACAGGGGCCGCGACTGAAGCTTTCTTT. The encoded protein is CAIRTGAATEAFF.

The sample holds a few counts of this clone. This rearrangement joins TRBV28 to TRBJ2-2; 8 bases map to TRBD1. The germline CDR1 and CDR2 sequences are MDHEN and SYDVKM. J was trimmed by 3 bases and V by 7 bases; bases with no gene match: 4. The CDR3 length is 14 residues. The CDR3 nucleotides read TGTGCCAGCACCACGACAGGGGACACCGGGGAGCTGTTTTTT. Translation: CASTTTGDTGELFF.

The chain carries TRBV7-3 and TRBJ2-2, with D perhaps TRBD2 (5 bases). This CDR3 comprises 14 residues. Germline V gene lookup returns CDR1 SGHTA and CDR2 FQGTGA. Trimming cost V 1 base and J 6 bases, with 9 bases left between them. CDR3 in amino acids: CASSLNGESGELFF. The CDR3 DNA reads as TGTGCCAGCAGCTTAAATGGGGAGTCCGGGGAGCTGTTTTTT.

This clone has a handful of counts. The chain couples TRBV28 to TRBJ2-6; a possible D gene is TRBD1 (5 bases). CDR3 length: 15 amino acids. Trimming left V 3 bases short and J 2 bases short, with 8 bases between. Germline CDR1 MDHEN, CDR2 SYDVKM. CDR3 residues: CASSLGLTGANVLTF. In DNA, the CDR3 is TGTGCCAGCAGTTTGGGGCTGACTGGGGCCAACGTCCTGACTTTC.

The chain combines TRBV6-5 with TRBJ1-2; TRBD1 aligns across 10 bases. V dropped 0 bases and J dropped 1; count of bases not matched to a gene: 2. The length of the CDR3 is 16 residues. The germline gives CDR1 MNHEY, CDR2 SVGAGI. CDR3 amino acids: CASSYSGQGFNYGYTF. The CDR3 region has the DNA TGTGCCAGCAGTTACTCGGGACAGGGGTTTAACTATGGCTACACCTTC.

This clone was seen only a few times. The chain links TRBV9 to TRBJ2-5; D is possibly TRBD2 (6 bases). Looked up from germline, CDR1 is SGDLS and CDR2 is YYNGEE. V lost 2 bases, J lost 5 bases, and 13 bases lay in between. The CDR3 length is 14 residues. DNA of the CDR3: TGTGCCAGCAGCGTTTCAGGAGGGCGGGAGACCCAGTACTTC. Its translation is CASSVSGGRETQYF. Complete variable domain (other parts from reference TRBV9 and TRBJ2-5): DSGVTQTPKHLITATGQRVTLRCSPRSGDLSVYWYQQSLDQGLQFLIQYYNGEERAKGNILERFSAQQFPDLHSELNLSSLELGDSALYFCASSVSGGRETQYFGPGTRLLVL.

This clone has only a few counts. The chain joins TRBV2 to TRBJ2-5, with TRBD1 matching 8 bases. The ends lost 5 bases at V and 5 bases at J; junction bases unmatched: 4. Germline V gives CDR1 SNHLY, CDR2 FYNNEI. The CDR3 runs 13 residues. The CDR3 region has the DNA TGTGCCAGCAGTCGACAGGGGATGGAGACCCAGTACTTC. It is translated as CASSRQGMETQYF.

The chain carries TRBV4-1 and TRBJ1-1; TRBD1 agrees at 8 bases. CDR1 is MGHRA and CDR2 is YSYEKL in the germline V gene. The CDR3 covers 16 residues. The J segment lost 0 bases and the V segment lost 2 bases, leaving 5 bases of the junction unmatched. The CDR3 bases are TGCGCCAGCAGCCAATCAGGGGGCGGGATGAACACTGAAGCTTTCTTT. As protein: CASSQSGGGMNTEAFF.